The 21 T cell receptor beta chains in this list originate from one sample, sequenced in a study of CD8 T cells in ankylosing spondylitis. Study outcomes and limitations: There was a TCR beta motif, made of several highly homologous variants, that appeared characteristic of ankylosing spondylitis blood.

For these TCRs, the target antigens are not known. Each CDR3 protein gets one entry after TCRdb re-called the 5' RACE reads with MiXCR. The table includes about 450,000 distinct CDR3 sequences, about 24% detected once. Input material: blood, either unsorted or a sorted T cell fraction (not recorded which). The receptors here all came from a male donor with ankylosing spondylitis.

This clonotype was seen many times. The J gene is TRBJ1-3, the V gene TRBV27, with unresolved D. Trimming removed 6 bases from V and 4 bases from J, with 4 bases in between. The length of the CDR3 is 11 residues. CDR1 and CDR2 (germline): MNHEY, SMNVEV (reference sequence). CDR3 protein: CASSSGNTIYF. As DNA, the CDR3 is TGTGCCAGCAGCTCCGGAAACACCATATATTTT.

The gene calls are TRBV12-3 or TRBV12-4 and TRBJ2-4; TRBD1 or TRBD2 may be the D gene (5 bases each). Trimming left V 6 bases short and J 9 bases short, with 15 bases between. This CDR3 has 13 residues. The CDR3 region has the DNA TGTGCCAGCAGCCCGGGACCAGGAGGCATTCAGTACTTC. Translated, it gives CASSPGPGGIQYF.

This clonotype was observed a few times. The rearrangement uses TRBV4-2 and TRBJ1-1; D remains unclear. In germline, CDR1 is LGHNA, CDR2 YNFKEQ. The CDR3 extends over 14 amino acids. The V and J ends lost 0 bases and 1 base respectively, with 6 bases between them. The CDR3 protein is CASSQERGNTEAFF. CDR3 DNA: TGTGCCAGCAGCCAAGAACGGGGGAACACTGAAGCTTTCTTT.

This clonotype was observed a few times. The rearrangement uses TRBV6-1 and TRBJ1-5, with D unresolved. V was clipped by 6 bases and J by 2 bases, with 8 bases between them. Germline CDR1 is MNHNS and CDR2 is SASEGT. CDR3 size: 13 residues. CDR3: CASSGERNQPQHF. CDR3 nucleotide sequence: TGTGCCAGCAGCGGGGAGCGCAATCAGCCCCAGCATTTT.

The chain recombines TRBV29-1 with TRBJ2-1; 11 nucleotides line up with TRBD2. There are 15 residues in the CDR3. After removal of 7 bases from V and 1 base from J, the junction contained 6 bases not matched to a gene. The germline gives CDR1 SQVTM, CDR2 ANQGSEA. The CDR3 loop is CSAAPSGRSYNEQFF. The CDR3 region has the DNA TGCAGCGCCGCGCCTAGCGGGAGGTCCTACAATGAGCAGTTCTTC.

V gene TRBV10-3 combines with J gene TRBJ2-1; D is unclear. V gave up 7 bases and J gave up 0 bases, with 13 bases separating them. The V gene's germline CDR1 is ENHRY and CDR2 SYGVKD. The CDR3 is 15 residues long. CDR3 DNA: TGTGCCATCAACGAGGCGGCGAGCTCCTACAATGAGCAGTTCTTC. This translates into CAINEAASSYNEQFF.

This chain links TRBV5-1 with TRBJ2-1; weak D call: TRBD2 (6 bases). Looked up from germline, CDR1 is SGHRS and CDR2 is YFSETQ. This CDR3 region has 17 residues. Deletions cut 4 bases from V and 3 bases from J, with 20 bases between. The CDR3 is CASSLAFRGKVYNEQFF. The CDR3 nucleotides read TGCGCCAGCAGCCTAGCTTTTCGGGGGAAAGTCTACAATGAGCAGTTCTTC.

The chain carries TRBV5-6 and TRBJ1-1; 7 bases align to TRBD1. The CDR3 loop spans 15 amino acids. Trimming removed 4 bases from V and 3 bases from J; junction bases left unmatched: 9. In germline, CDR1 is SGHDT, CDR2 YYEEEE. CDR3 protein: CASSALTGSHTEAFF. In nucleotides, the CDR3 is TGTGCCAGCAGCGCCCTGACAGGGTCACACACTGAAGCTTTCTTT.

This clonotype was seen only a few times. The chain combines TRBV3-1 with TRBJ1-2; D remains unclear. The CDR3 length is 18 residues. V lost 2 bases, J lost 0 bases, and 19 bases lay in between. The germline V gene encodes CDR1 LGHDT and CDR2 YNNKEL (reference sequence). CDR3 sequence: CASSQRAPASTSNYGYTF. The CDR3 DNA is TGTGCCAGCAGCCAAAGGGCACCCGCCAGTACTTCTAACTATGGCTACACCTTC.

This clonotype appeared a few times. The V and J genes are TRBV10-2 and TRBJ2-6, with D hard to call. Germline CDR1 is WSHSY and CDR2 is SAAADI. The V gene lost 4 bases and the J gene lost 1 base, with 5 bases spanning the gap. The CDR3 covers 14 residues. Here the CDR3 reads CASSGVSGANVLTF. The CDR3 region has the DNA TGCGCCAGCAGTGGGGTTTCTGGGGCCAACGTCCTGACTTTC.

A single count supports this clonotype. J is TRBJ2-1 and V is TRBV7-8; D may correspond to TRBD1 or TRBD2 (6 bases each). Per germline, CDR1 SGHVS and CDR2 FQNEAQ. V was clipped by 5 bases and J by 3 bases, with 11 bases between them. The CDR3 has 14 residues. The CDR3 here is CASSGGLRYNEQFF. The CDR3 DNA is TGTGCCAGCAGCGGGGGGCTACGCTACAATGAGCAGTTCTTC.

V usage is TRBV29-1 and J usage is TRBJ2-5; perhaps D is TRBD1 or TRBD2 (7 bases each). The CDR3 has 15 amino acids. Per germline, CDR1 SQVTM and CDR2 ANQGSEA. The CDR3 is CSHTGSGGRGETQYF. The CDR3 coding sequence is TGCAGTCATACCGGATCAGGGGGGAGGGGAGAGACCCAGTACTTC.

This rearrangement joins TRBV5-5 to TRBJ2-5, with 9 nucleotides matching TRBD2. Germline-derived CDR1 and CDR2 are SGHKS and YYEKEE (reference sequence). V lost 6 bases and J lost 5; bases outside the gene matches: 8. The CDR3 has 14 residues. CDR3 DNA: TGTGCCAGCACGGCTAGCGGGGTTGTGGAGACCCAGTACTTC. This codes for CASTASGVVETQYF.

The chain links TRBV24-1 to TRBJ2-3; 8 bases map to TRBD2. Germline V gives CDR1 KGHDR, CDR2 SFDVKD. After removal of 3 bases from V and 0 bases from J, the junction contained 4 bases not matched to a gene. The CDR3 runs to 16 residues. CDR3: CATSDPRLASTDTQYF. The CDR3 region has the DNA TGTGCCACCAGTGATCCGCGACTAGCGAGCACAGATACGCAGTATTTT.

V is TRBV4-1 and J is TRBJ2-1; 10 bases are a match to TRBD2. V dropped 0 bases and J dropped 1; count of bases not matched to a gene: 6. The CDR3 runs to 18 residues. The germline V gene has CDR1 MGHRA and CDR2 YSYEKL. The CDR3 region is CASSQDTGLAASYNEQFF. DNA for the CDR3: TGCGCCAGCAGCCAAGATACTGGACTAGCGGCATCCTACAATGAGCAGTTCTTC.

Note on this clonotype: An end of the junction differs from the germline gene, which may be a read error. The V and J genes are TRBV20-1 and TRBJ2-1; either TRBD1 or TRBD2 may supply D (6 bases each). CDR1 is DFQATT, CDR2 SNEGSKA, per germline (reference sequence). This CDR3 has 11 residues. CDR3 coding DNA: TGCAGTGCTAGTCCGGGGGCCGAGCGGTTCTTT. Encoded protein: CSASPGAERFF.

This clonotype was seen more than once but under ten times. The genes are TRBV10-3 and TRBJ2-6; 12 bases fit TRBD1. Germline assignment: CDR1 ENHRY and CDR2 SYGVKD. This CDR3 has 17 amino acids. CDR3 residues: CAIPRDRGLSGANVLTF. The CDR3 DNA reads as TGTGCAATCCCCCGGGACAGGGGGCTATCTGGGGCCAACGTCCTGACTTTC.

The chain has TRBV7-9 and TRBJ2-3, with 8 bases identical to TRBD1. This CDR3 spans 17 amino acids. Trimming cost V 5 bases and J 2 bases; bases outside gene matches: 12. In germline, CDR1 is SEHNR, CDR2 FQNEAQ (reference sequence). The DNA of the CDR3 is TGTGCCAGCAGCCACGGACAGGGAACGAGCGTCACAGATACGCAGTATTTT. Its translation: CASSHGQGTSVTDTQYF.

This clonotype has more than one count but fewer than ten. The chain joins TRBV4-2 to TRBJ2-2, with D tentatively TRBD1 or TRBD2 (5 bases each). Germline CDR1 and CDR2: LGHNA and YNFKEQ. The V end was cut by 1 base, the J end by 1 base, with 10 bases between. CDR3 length: 16 residues. This CDR3 is CASSQGSGRNTGELFF. CDR3 nucleotides: TGTGCCAGCAGCCAAGGGTCAGGGAGGAACACCGGGGAGCTGTTTTTT.

The J gene is TRBJ1-1, the V gene TRBV5-1, with TRBD1 identical over 7 bases. J lost 4 bases, V lost 2 bases, and 2 bases had no gene match. Per germline, CDR1 SGHRS and CDR2 YFSETQ. The length of the CDR3 is 13 residues. CDR3 sequence: CASSFSGGTEAFF. The CDR3 nucleotides are TGCGCCAGCAGCTTCTCAGGGGGCACTGAAGCTTTCTTT.

The CDR3 DNA reads TGTGCCAGCAGCTTAGCGCCGGTCTACGAGCAGTACTTC. This gives the protein CASSLAPVYEQYF. The chain recombines TRBV7-2 with TRBJ2-7; D unresolved. Germline CDR1 is SGHTA and CDR2 is FQGNSA. The CDR3 totals 13 residues. Trimming took 0 bases from V and 3 from J, leaving 6 bases between them.